The clone carrying this T cell receptor (beta chain) was recorded at least ten times. Its antigen is not known. Researchers attached unique molecular identifiers to individual cDNA molecules. TCRdb ran MiXCR on the 5' RACE reads and lists one entry per CDR3 protein. This table holds over 50,000 distinct CDR3 sequences, 15% found once. Trimming took off 5 bases at V and 5 bases at J, with 16 bases between the two ends. This CDR3 region has 15 residues. CDR1 is MNHNY, CDR2 SVGAGI, per germline (reference sequence). This record belongs to a study of early T cells in non-severe SARS-CoV-2 infection. Turning to the study itself: The input, bulk RNA from unsorted whole blood, was sequenced, and chains were unpaired.

Notes on the study in general: Anti-spike CD8 specificities were favored by VDJdb matching, whose results missed private and CD4 specificities.

This chain joins TRBV6-6 and TRBJ2-1; the D is unclear. The TCR was taken from an adult who was a healthcare worker with PCR-confirmed SARS-CoV-2 infection or an uninfected control (not recorded which). This specimen was whole blood, taken at baseline. The CDR3 sequence: CASSKPGPSDNEQFF. CDR3 DNA sequence: TGTGCCAGCAGTAAGCCGGGCCCTTCGGACAATGAGCAGTTCTTC.